Given below is one T cell receptor (beta chain) in context. In the original workflow: Cell counts per sample came from amplifying reference gene primers. Data came from immunoSEQ multiplex PCR; TCRdb stores just in-frame clones and leaves some out. Clonal size and the V and J genes are those of that table, whereas D and trimming came from the DNA. The profile covers 250,000 to 300,000 clones, with 65% to 90% appearing a single time and 4.5% to 6% taken by the ten largest. This sample was taken from a study of blood T cell repertoires in COVID-19. Overall study: Researchers got acute and convalescent COVID-19 samples from the United States, Italy and Spain. T cells, B-cell-depleted T cells, or PBMCs provided the cDNA or gDNA that served as material.

The CDR3 consists of 15 residues. Trimming removed 10 bases at V and 1 base at J, with 19 bases between. Per the germline V gene, CDR1 is ENHRY and CDR2 is SYGVKD. This receptor was identified in a man between 45 and 60 years old with active or convalescent COVID-19. The chain couples TRBV10-3 to TRBJ1-1; D is perhaps TRBD1 (6 bases). Material for sequencing was peripheral blood. CDR3 loop: CASQTGRGGNTEAFF. Written as DNA, the CDR3 is TGTGCCAGCCAGACAGGACGAGGGGGGAACACTGAAGCTTTCTTT.